Sequencing of this TCR beta chain was carried out in a study of regulatory T cells in long-lasting Graves disease (dated by TCRdb to the early 2020s). In terms of the full investigation: Persistent Graves' disease was defined as persistently positive TSH receptor autoantibodies together with antithyroid drug treatment for over 5 years. Patients with persistent Graves' disease were compared with patients with newly diagnosed Graves' disease using TCR sequencing and RNA sequencing of peripheral blood. The study was registered as a clinical trial and conducted in China. A total of about 35 samples underwent TCR sequencing: some 13 from persistent and 20 from newly diagnosed Graves' disease patients. On average, persistent Graves' disease patients in the clinical cohort had been on antithyroid drugs for approximately ten years.

The sample's time point label, in plain terms: persistent/refractory GD, antithyroid drugs over 5 years with positive TRAb. For both TCR sequencing and RNA sequencing, RNA was extracted from PBMCs in TRIzol. The diagnosis of Graves' disease was made according to American Thyroid Association guidelines. Patients were recruited from an endocrinology department in Xi'an, China. Each patient gave about 8.1 milliliters of peripheral blood, collected in an EDTA anticoagulant tube. PBMCs were isolated by Ficoll Paque Plus density gradient separation without further T cell sorting. RNA quality was checked with an Agilent 2100 Bioanalyzer and agarose gel, and concentration with a NanoDrop 2000. A word on this clonotype: There is no known antigen for this receptor. Within one base of it there is no much larger clone, and no base qualities were kept.

The study at large found these results: Compared with newly diagnosed patients, patients with persistent Graves' disease had lower TCR Shannon entropy and fewer highly expanded clones, which suggests clonal expansion. The study examined only peripheral blood because the primary lesion, thyroid tissue, could not be accessed. Persistent patients shared more public clonotypes among themselves (approximately 2,500) than newly diagnosed patients did (over 900). Sequencing and analysis were limited to the TCR beta chain. As a limitation, the authors acknowledged that the small sample size may reduce accuracy. Persistent disease showed preferential use of TRBV28, TRBJ1-2 and TRBJ2-5, whereas newly diagnosed disease favored TRBV20-1 and TRBJ2-1.

The library was built by means of multiplex PCR. Sequencing took place on an Illumina HiSeq 4000. CDR3 regions were amplified by Arm-PCR with iRepertoire HTBI primers to construct TCR beta libraries. Before sequencing, the PCR products underwent gel purification. The study's processing was this. Gene usage analysis of CDR3 amino acid clonotypes used the 60 to 80 TRBV and 14 to 15 TRBJ segments found across samples. Filtered high-quality paired reads were merged into contigs using COPE and FqMerger. Contigs were aligned with BLAST to IMGT TRBV, TRBD and TRBJ reference genes, and CDR3 was defined per IMGT. Clonotypes above 0.1% frequency were classified as highly expanded clones. Repertoire diversity was measured by Shannon entropy, and V-J evenness by the Gini coefficient. A clonotype found in more than one individual was treated as public. TCRdb redid the processing of the public reads, applying fastp at Q25 and MiXCR, and retained in-frame beta chains. Each CDR3 protein appears once, grouped with its most common genes and DNA. TCRdb's processing, not the study's, gives the V and J calls here. The table for this sample lists fewer than 450,000 distinct CDR3 sequences; around 21% of them were counted only once. Of the sample, less than 25% is held by the ten largest clones.

Via the germline V gene, CDR1 is SGHAT and CDR2 FQNNGV. Trimming accounts for 3 bases at V and 4 bases at J, while the number of junction bases matched to no gene is 9. Measured from the cysteine to the phenylalanine, the CDR3 is 15 residues long. The read is trimmed to its CDR3 DNA, 45 bases read in frame from base 1. The sample here was peripheral blood mononuclear cells (PBMCs), taken when the disease was refractory, from a patient treated with antithyroid drugs. The chain joins TRBV11-2 to TRBJ2-7; 7 bases in the junction line up with TRBD2. The source is a female donor with Graves disease. The DNA sequence reads TGTGCCAGCAGCTTTACCGCTAGCGGAGTTTACGAGCAGTACTTC. This is translated as CASSFTASGVYEQYF.